The 2 T cell receptor beta chains below were found in one sample sequenced in a study of cytomegalovirus exposure and HLA in healthy donors. 60 Vbeta and 13 Jbeta primers were used in PCR. Some clones are missing from TCRdb's copy, which holds only in-frame ones; the method was immunoSEQ multiplex PCR. Here the sample spans 140,000 to 150,000 clones, 60% to 85% being singletons. Sequencing was done on a sample of PBMCs. The receptors shown here come from a man aged 35 to 55 in good health and CMV-seropositive.

The chain couples TRBV25-1 to TRBJ1-3, with D possibly TRBD1 on 5 matching bases. CDR3 length: 15 amino acids. The V gene lost 5 bases and the J gene lost 6 bases, with 17 bases spanning the gap. CDR1 is MGHDK, CDR2 SYGVNS, per germline. The CDR3, as DNA: TGTGCCAGCAGTCCGTTAGGGGCGAGTTTAAACACCATATATTTT. Its protein is CASSPLGASLNTIYF.

The sample holds one count of this clone. The rearrangement uses TRBV19 and TRBJ2-5, with TRBD1 identical over 7 bases. The CDR3 covers 13 residues. CDR1 and CDR2 (germline): LNHDA, SQIVND (reference sequence). Germline trimming cut 6 bases from V and 3 bases from J; bases unmatched to any gene: 4. The DNA of the CDR3 is TGTGCCAGTAGGGCCGGGACAGAAGAGACCCAGTACTTC. Its protein is CASRAGTEETQYF.